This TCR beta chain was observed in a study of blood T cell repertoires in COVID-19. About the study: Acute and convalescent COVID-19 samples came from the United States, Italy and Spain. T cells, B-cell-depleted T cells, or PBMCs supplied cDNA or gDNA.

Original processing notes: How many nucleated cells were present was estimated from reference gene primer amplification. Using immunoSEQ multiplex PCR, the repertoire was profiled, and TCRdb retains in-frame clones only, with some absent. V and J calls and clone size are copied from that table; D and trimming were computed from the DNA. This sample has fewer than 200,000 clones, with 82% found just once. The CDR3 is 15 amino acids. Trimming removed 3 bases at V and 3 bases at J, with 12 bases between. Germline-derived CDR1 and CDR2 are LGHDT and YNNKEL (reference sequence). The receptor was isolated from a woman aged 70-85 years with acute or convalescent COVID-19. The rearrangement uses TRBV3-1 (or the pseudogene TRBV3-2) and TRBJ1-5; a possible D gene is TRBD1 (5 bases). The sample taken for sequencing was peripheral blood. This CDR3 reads CASSQAGTYNQPQHF. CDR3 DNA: TGTGCCAGCAGCCAGGCCGGGACTTACAATCAGCCCCAGCATTTT.